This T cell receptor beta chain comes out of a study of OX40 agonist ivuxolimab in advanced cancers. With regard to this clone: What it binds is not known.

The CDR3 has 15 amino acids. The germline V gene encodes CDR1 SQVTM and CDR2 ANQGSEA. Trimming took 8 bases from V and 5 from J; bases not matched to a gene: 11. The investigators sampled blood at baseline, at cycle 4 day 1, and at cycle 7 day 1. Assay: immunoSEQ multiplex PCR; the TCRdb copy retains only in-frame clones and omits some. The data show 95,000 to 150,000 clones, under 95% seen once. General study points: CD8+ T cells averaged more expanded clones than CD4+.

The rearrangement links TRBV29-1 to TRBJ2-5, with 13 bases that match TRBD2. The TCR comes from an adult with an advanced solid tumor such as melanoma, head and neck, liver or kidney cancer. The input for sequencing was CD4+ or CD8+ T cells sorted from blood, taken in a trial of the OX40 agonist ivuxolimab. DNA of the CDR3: TGCAGCCCCATGGGACTAGCGGGGCCTAGGGAGACCCAGTACTTC. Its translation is CSPMGLAGPRETQYF. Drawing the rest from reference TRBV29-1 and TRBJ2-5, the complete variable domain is SAVISQKPSRDICQRGTSLTIQCQVDSQVTMMFWYRQQPGQSLTLIATANQGSEATYESGFVIDKFPISRPNLTFSTLTVSNMSPEDSSIYLCSPMGLAGPRETQYFGPGTRLLVL.